The source of this TCR beta chain is a study of blood T cells in healthy people across ages. The second PCR ran about 6 to 12 cycles with a sample-barcoded 5' primer and J-beta primers. One entry per CDR3 protein results from TCRdb running MiXCR on the 5' RACE reads. The table includes some 860,000 distinct CDR3 sequences, about 56% detected once. CDR1 and CDR2 (germline): SGHTA, FQGNSA. The CDR3 has 16 residues. The V segment lost 7 bases and the J segment 5 bases; nucleotides outside the gene matches: 14. Sequencing was carried out using blood. The gene calls are TRBV7-2 and TRBJ2-5, with 9 bases fitting TRBD2. The sequence derives from a man in his forties in good health. The CDR3 DNA reads as TGTGCCAGCACCCGGTTTGAGCGGGAGGACGTGGAGACCCAGTACTTC. The encoded protein is CASTRFEREDVETQYF. Looking up the rest from reference TRBV7-2 and TRBJ2-5 gives the full variable domain: GAGVSQSPSNKVTEKGKDVELRCDPISGHTALYWYRQSLGQGLEFLIYFQGNSAPDKSGLPSDRFSAERTGGSVSTLTIQRTQQEDSAVYLCASTRFEREDVETQYFGPGTRLLVL.